Listed below are T cell receptor beta chains from one sample, sequenced in a study of blood T cell repertoires in COVID-19. Produced via immunoSEQ multiplex PCR; TCRdb's table is partial and in-frame only. Among around 160,000 clones listed, 80% to 90% were seen once. Sequencing used peripheral blood. These receptors were collected from a human donor in a cohort sampled during active COVID-19. Both conserved end residues are part of each CDR3. The D gene is left open where the match is weak. Rows may omit the clone size; those that give it use once, few, many or a size class.

V gene	J gene	clone size	D gene	CDR3 DNA	CDR3 protein
TRBV9	TRBJ2-7	.	.	TGTGCCAGCAGCGTACAGGCGTTACCCTACGAGCAGTACTTC	CASSVQALPYEQYF
TRBV10-3	TRBJ1-1	once	TRBD1	TGTGCCATCAGGGACAGGGTGAACACTGAAGCTTTCTTT	CAIRDRVNTEAFF
TRBV6-5	TRBJ2-1	.	.	TGTGCCAGCAGTTTCCAGCGGTCCTCCTACAATGAGCAGTTCTTC	CASSFQRSSYNEQFF
TRBV24-1	TRBJ2-3	.	TRBD2	TGTGCCACCAGTAGTAGCGGGGATTCAGATACGCAGTATTTT	CATSSSGDSDTQYF
TRBV21-1	TRBJ1-2	few	.	TGTGCCAGCAGCAACAGGGTGTTACTCCGCTATGGCTACACCTTC	CASSNRVLLRYGYTF
TRBV9	TRBJ2-1	.	.	TGTGCCAGCAGCGTAGTAGAGTACAATGAGCAGTTCTTC	CASSVVEYNEQFF
TRBV6-5	TRBJ2-5	.	.	TGTGCCAGCAGTTACTCGACAGGACAAGAGACCCAGTACTTC	CASSYSTGQETQYF
TRBV19	TRBJ2-7	.	TRBD2	TGTGCCAGTAGTATAACGACTAGCGGTTCCTACGAGCAGTACTTC	CASSITTSGSYEQYF
TRBV5-6	TRBJ2-3	.	TRBD2	TGTGCCAGCAGCCTCCAACTAGTAGCGGGAGGGCCAGATACGCAGTATTTT	CASSLQLVAGGPDTQYF
TRBV19	TRBJ1-5	.	.	TGTGCCAGTAGCTTGATCGGACAGCCCGGCCAGCCCCAGCATTTT	CASSLIGQPGQPQHF
TRBV28	TRBJ2-3	.	TRBD1	TGTGCCAGCAGTGACAGGGGCTCGGGCACAGATACGCAGTATTTT	CASSDRGSGTDTQYF
TRBV9	TRBJ2-7	.	.	TGTGCCAGCAGCGTAGCGGCTAGCTCCTACGAGCAGTACTTC	CASSVAASSYEQYF
TRBV15	TRBJ2-7	.	.	TGTGCCGTCTCCCTGGCATCTGCCTACGAGCAGTACTTC	CAVSLASAYEQYF
TRBV10-1	TRBJ2-1	.	TRBD2	TGCGCCAGCAGTGGACTAGCGGGGGGCCACAATGAGCAGTTCTTC	CASSGLAGGHNEQFF
TRBV6-5	TRBJ2-3	.	TRBD2	TGTGCCAGCGGGCGGGGGGCCCTCACAGATACGCAGTATTTT	CASGRGALTDTQYF
TRBV7-2	TRBJ2-2	.	TRBD2	TGTGCCAGCAGCTTTCTAGCGGGGGCCGGGGAGCTGTTTTTT	CASSFLAGAGELFF
TRBV6-6	TRBJ2-3	.	.	TGTGCCAGCAGTGGGGCGGCTATAGATACGCAGTATTTT	CASSGAAIDTQYF
TRBV29-1	TRBJ2-5	few	.	TGCAGCGCGGACAGTGTGGAAGAGACCCAGTACTTC	CSADSVEETQYF
TRBV7-2	TRBJ1-2	.	.	TGTGCCAGCAGCCCCGCAGGGGCTAACTATGGCTACACCTTC	CASSPAGANYGYTF
TRBV13	TRBJ2-1	.	TRBD2	TGTGCCAGCAGCGGACTAGCCAGGATTGAGCAGTTCTTC	CASSGLARIEQFF
TRBV6-4	TRBJ2-5	.	TRBD1	TGTGCCACCCCCCAGGGGAAAACAGGGGGCGGTATCGAGACCCAGTACTTC	CATPQGKTGGGIETQYF
TRBV2	TRBJ1-5	.	TRBD1	TGTGCCAGCGAGCTTGGACAGGGGTGGACTTATAGCAATCAGCCCCAGCATTTT	CASELGQGWTYSNQPQHF
TRBV21-1	TRBJ2-1	.	.	TGTGCCAGCAGCGCAGACAGGGGGATCTACAATGAGCAGTTCTTC	CASSADRGIYNEQFF
TRBV29-1	TRBJ2-7	.	.	TGCAGCGTGGTCGGTCTGGCGCGGAGTCTCCCCTACGAGCAGTACTTC	CSVVGLARSLPYEQYF
TRBV30	TRBJ2-5	.	.	TGTGCCTGGAGCTACGGGTACCAAGAGACCCAGTACTTC	CAWSYGYQETQYF
TRBV13	TRBJ2-7	few	.	TGTGCCAGCACCGTGCCAGGGAATTCCTACGAGCAGTACTTC	CASTVPGNSYEQYF
TRBV5-8	TRBJ2-3	.	TRBD1	TGTGCCAGCAGCTCTAACAGGGGGCGCCCCGCAGATACGCAGTATTTT	CASSSNRGRPADTQYF
TRBV3-1/TRBV3-2	TRBJ2-5	few	TRBD2	TGTGCCAGCAGTCCACAGGGACTAGCCGCCGGGACCCAGTACTTC	CASSPQGLAAGTQYF
TRBV4-1	TRBJ2-5	once	.	TGCGCCAGCAGCCAAGTGGGGCAGAGGGAGACCCAGTACTTC	CASSQVGQRETQYF
TRBV28	TRBJ2-3	.	TRBD2	TGTGCCAGCAGTATCGGCAGTAGCGGGGTCTGGGATACGCAGTATTTT	CASSIGSSGVWDTQYF
TRBV27	TRBJ2-1	.	TRBD2	TGTGCCAGCAGTGGGGAGGGTTTCGGCGGGAGTAAATATGAGCAGTTCTTC	CASSGEGFGGSKYEQFF
TRBV6-5	TRBJ2-3	.	.	TGTGCCTCTAGTTGGGGGGTAGAAAGCACAGATACGCAGTATTTT	CASSWGVESTDTQYF
TRBV6-2/TRBV6-3	TRBJ1-2	.	TRBD1	TGTGCCAGCAGTATCCAGGGGGTGTATGGCTACACCTTC	CASSIQGVYGYTF
TRBV27	TRBJ1-2	.	.	TGTGCCAGCAGTTTACTCTCACTCCGGGACAACGAAATCGGTGGCTACACCTTC	CASSLLSLRDNEIGGYTF
TRBV20-1	TRBJ2-7	.	TRBD2	TGCAGTGCTAGTGCGACTAGCGGGGGGACAGGCTACGAGCAGTACTTC	CSASATSGGTGYEQYF
TRBV3-1/TRBV3-2	TRBJ2-1	.	TRBD1	TGTGCCAGCTCCCCCCGGGACAGGGAGAATGAGCAGTTCTTC	CASSPRDRENEQFF
TRBV7-7	TRBJ2-5	.	TRBD2	TGTGCCAGCAGCCCAAAACTAGCGGGGAAAGAGACCCAGTACTTC	CASSPKLAGKETQYF
TRBV24-1	TRBJ2-3	.	TRBD2	TGTGCCACCAGTAGCACTAGCGGGGTCAGAGATACGCAGTATTTT	CATSSTSGVRDTQYF
TRBV2	TRBJ2-2	.	TRBD1	TGTGCCAGCAGTCTCCGGGACAGGGCTAACGGGGAGCTGTTTTTT	CASSLRDRANGELFF
TRBV11-2	TRBJ2-5	.	.	TGTGCCAGCAGCCAGAACAGGGAGGAGACCCAGTACTTC	CASSQNREETQYF
TRBV7-8	TRBJ2-1	.	TRBD2	TGTGCCAGCAGCCATCCTCCGGGGAGGGTGTCCTACAATGAGCAGTTCTTC	CASSHPPGRVSYNEQFF
TRBV19	TRBJ2-6	.	TRBD1	TGTGCCAGTAGACCAACAGGGGGCTCTGGGGCCAACGTCCTGACTTTC	CASRPTGGSGANVLTF
TRBV7-2	TRBJ1-1	.	TRBD1	TGTGCCAGCAGCCCAGGGACAGTCGGGGTGAACGAAGCTTTCTTT	CASSPGTVGVNEAFF
TRBV4-1	TRBJ2-7	.	.	TGCGCCAGCAGCCACCTGAAGGAGGGCTCCAGCTCCTACGAGCAGTACTTC	CASSHLKEGSSSYEQYF
TRBV6-6	TRBJ2-5	.	.	TGTGCCAGCAGTCCCCTTGGTTTAGGGACTGTGATGTCGGAGACCCAGTACTTC	CASSPLGLGTVMSETQYF